This section outlines one T cell receptor (beta chain) sequence together with its context. The CDR3 length is 14 residues. In germline, CDR1 is SNHLY, CDR2 FYNNEI. Trimming took 7 bases from V and 1 from J, leaving 14 bases between them. Cohort 3 donors were reported recovered after two negative PCRs, clearance, or symptom resolution. Authors' data handling: Nucleated cell number was recorded as an estimate derived from reference gene primer amplification. Clones were sequenced by immunoSEQ multiplex PCR, and TCRdb holds only the in-frame ones, with some missing. For V, J and clone size, that table is used; D and trimming come from the DNA. Among more than 400,000 clones listed, approximately 86% were seen once. The data derive from a study of blood T cell repertoires in COVID-19. For the study at large: There were acute and convalescent COVID-19 samples, and they came from the United States, Italy and Spain. Sources were T cells, B-cell-depleted T cells, or PBMCs; the material itself was cDNA or gDNA.

The receptor was derived from a woman under 30 who had recovered from COVID-19. Sequencing was done on a sample of PBMCs or T cells enriched from blood (not recorded which). V is TRBV2 and J is TRBJ2-7; tentatively, D is TRBD1 (6 bases). The CDR3, as DNA: TGTGCCAGCACTATGGACAGAATATCCTACGAGCAGTACTTC. This codes for CASTMDRISYEQYF.